The T cell receptor (beta chain) under discussion was sequenced for a study of naive and memory T cell subsets. Study results and limitations: Naive repertoires, especially CD8, held a few larger clonotypes, possibly memory cells re-expressing CD45RA.

This clonotype was recorded a few times. The target antigen is unknown. Both TRBC1 and TRBC2 were covered by a beta constant-region primer of two equimolar oligonucleotides. Four rounds of PCR amplified the ligated cDNA using nested alpha and beta constant-region primers plus SP2. A single record per CDR3 protein comes from TCRdb applying MiXCR to the UMI-ligation and nested PCR reads. The data contain 150,000 or so distinct CDR3 sequences, about 23% of them seen just once; the ten biggest clones take up around 0.11%. The origin of this receptor is a human donor in good health. The sequenced sample consisted of naive CD4+ T cells from blood.

CDR3 region: CSARDRGSGRFSNEQFF. The CDR3 nucleotides read TGCAGTGCTAGAGATAGGGGTAGCGGGAGATTTTCCAATGAGCAGTTCTTC. This chain links TRBV20-1 with TRBJ2-1; 9 nucleotides align to TRBD2. Germline CDR1 and CDR2: DFQATT and SNEGSKA (reference sequence). V was clipped by 0 bases and J by 6 bases; unmatched bases: 12. CDR3 length: 17 residues.